This TCR beta chain is from a study of vaccination effects on CD4 cells after COVID-19. Regarding this clone: The antigen is unknown.

Study results and limitations: Cross-reactivity toward common cold coronaviruses was confined to only 1 of 255 vaccine-induced clones in healthy vaccinees.

Ahead of sequencing, the ViraFEST assay grew antigen-specific CD4+ T cells using viral peptide pools. On day 10 of culture, CD4+ T cells were separated out. Previously uninfected by SARS-CoV-2, the vaccine recipients also showed negative nucleocapsid antibodies. Fresh IL-2-containing medium replaced half the medium on days 3 and 7. Produced via immunoSEQ multiplex PCR; TCRdb's table is partial and in-frame only. The sample has just over 30,000 clones, roughly two thirds seen once. V lost 4 bases to trimming and J lost 3 bases, with 35 bases between them. This CDR3 spans 22 amino acids. Germline CDR1 and CDR2: SGDLS and YYNGEE.

This material consisted of CD4+ T cells from PBMCs cultured with HCoV-229E spike peptides, taken before COVID-19 vaccination. The receptor was isolated from a human donor who received a COVID-19 vaccine. The V and J genes are TRBV9 and TRBJ1-5, with TRBD1 as a possible D gene (6 bases). CDR3 DNA sequence: TGTGCCAGCAGCCAGGCAGGCAGGGGTTTTATTCATCCGAAGGGGCACAATCAGCCCCAGCATTTT. Amino acid sequence: CASSQAGRGFIHPKGHNQPQHF.